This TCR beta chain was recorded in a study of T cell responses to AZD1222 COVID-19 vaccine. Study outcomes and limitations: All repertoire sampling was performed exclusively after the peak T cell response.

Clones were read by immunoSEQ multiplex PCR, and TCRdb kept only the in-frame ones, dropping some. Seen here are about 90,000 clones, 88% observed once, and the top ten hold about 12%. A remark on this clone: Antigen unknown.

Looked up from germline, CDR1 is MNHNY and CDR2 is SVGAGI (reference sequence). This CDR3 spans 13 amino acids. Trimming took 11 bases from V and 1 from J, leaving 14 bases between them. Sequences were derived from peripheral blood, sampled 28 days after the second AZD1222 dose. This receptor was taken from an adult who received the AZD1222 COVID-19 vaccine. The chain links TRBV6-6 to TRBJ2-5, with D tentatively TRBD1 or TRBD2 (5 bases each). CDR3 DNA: TGTGCCGGCCACCGGGACGGCCAAGAGACCCAGTACTTC. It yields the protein CAGHRDGQETQYF.